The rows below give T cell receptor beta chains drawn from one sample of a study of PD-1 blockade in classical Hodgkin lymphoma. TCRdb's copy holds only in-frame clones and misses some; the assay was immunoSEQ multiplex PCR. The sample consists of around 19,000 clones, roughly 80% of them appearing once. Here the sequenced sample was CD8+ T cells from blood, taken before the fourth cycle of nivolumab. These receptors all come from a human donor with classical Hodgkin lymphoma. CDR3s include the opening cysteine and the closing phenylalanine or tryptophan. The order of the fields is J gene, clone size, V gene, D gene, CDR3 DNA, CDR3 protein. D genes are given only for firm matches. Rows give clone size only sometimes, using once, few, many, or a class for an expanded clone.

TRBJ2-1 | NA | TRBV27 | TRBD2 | TGTGCCACTCGCCCGGGCGGGGGGGTCACCTACAATGAGCAGTTCTTC | CATRPGGGVTYNEQFF
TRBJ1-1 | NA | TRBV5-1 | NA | TGCGCCAGCAGCTTGGTGCTAGGGGCCTCGAGCACTGAAGCTTTCTTT | CASSLVLGASSTEAFF
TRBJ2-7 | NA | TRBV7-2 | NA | TGTGCCAGCAGCCTCAAAACAGGCTACGAGCAGTACTTC | CASSLKTGYEQYF
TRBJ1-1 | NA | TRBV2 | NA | TGTGCCAGCAGTGAACACCCCTTGGGGACTGAAGCTTTCTTT | CASSEHPLGTEAFF
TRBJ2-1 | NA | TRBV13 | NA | TGTGCCAGCAGCTGGGGAGAAGGGCACAATGAGCAGTTCTTC | CASSWGEGHNEQFF
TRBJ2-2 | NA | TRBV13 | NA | TGTGCCAGCAGTCCAAGGAACACCGGGGAGCTGTTTTTT | CASSPRNTGELFF
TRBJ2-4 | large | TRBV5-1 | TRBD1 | TGCGCCAGCAGCGGACCGGGACAGCTACCCATTCAGTACTTC | CASSGPGQLPIQYF
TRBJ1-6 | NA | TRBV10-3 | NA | TGTGCCATCAGTGATTTGGGTTATAATTCACCCCTCCACTTT | CAISDLGYNSPLHF
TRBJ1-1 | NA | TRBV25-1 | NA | TGTGCCAGCAGAGAAGGACCCGGGAACATGAACACTGAAGCTTTCTTT | CASREGPGNMNTEAFF
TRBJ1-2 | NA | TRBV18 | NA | TGTGCCAGCTCACCACTCGTAACGGGGAACTATGGCTACACCTTC | CASSPLVTGNYGYTF
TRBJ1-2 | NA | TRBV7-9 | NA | TGTGCCAGCAGCTATGGCAGCTTCTATGGCTACACCTTC | CASSYGSFYGYTF
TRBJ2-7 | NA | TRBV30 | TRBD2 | TGTGCCTGGAGATGGAGCGGGGGGGGCGAGCAGTACTTC | CAWRWSGGGEQYF
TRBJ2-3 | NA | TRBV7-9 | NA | TGTGCCAGCAGCTTAGCGACCTTAGATACGCAGTATTTT | CASSLATLDTQYF
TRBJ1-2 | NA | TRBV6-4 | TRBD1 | TGTGCCAGCAGAGAGGACAGGGACTTTATCCTAGGAGGTGGCTACACCTTC | CASREDRDFILGGGYTF
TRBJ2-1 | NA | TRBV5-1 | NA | TGCGCCAGCAGCTTGGACGGCAGGGGAACTGAGCAGTTCTTC | CASSLDGRGTEQFF
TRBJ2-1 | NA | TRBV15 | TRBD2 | TGTGCCACCAGCGTATTAAGCGGGGGAAGCTACAATGAGCAGTTCTTC | CATSVLSGGSYNEQFF
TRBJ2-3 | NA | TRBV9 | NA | TGTGCCAGCAGCCCAGCAGGGTACACAGATACGCAGTATTTT | CASSPAGYTDTQYF
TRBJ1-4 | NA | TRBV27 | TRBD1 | TGTGCCACAGGGACAGGGAATGAAAAACTGTTTTTT | CATGTGNEKLFF
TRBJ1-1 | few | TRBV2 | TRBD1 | TGTGCCAGCATAGGACAGGGTTGGACTGAAGCTTTCTTT | CASIGQGWTEAFF
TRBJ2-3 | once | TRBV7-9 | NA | TGTGCCAGCAGCGACCGGGAAGAACCGGGCCATACGCAGTATTTT | CASSDREEPGHTQYF
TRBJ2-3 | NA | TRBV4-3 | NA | TGCGCCAGCAGCCAAGAACTCTCTGGGTGGGCTACAGATACGCAGTATTTT | CASSQELSGWATDTQYF
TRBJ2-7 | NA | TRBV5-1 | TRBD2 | TGCGCCAGCAGCTGGGACTATGCGAGCGAGCAGTACTTC | CASSWDYASEQYF
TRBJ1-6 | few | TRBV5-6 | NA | TGTGCCAGCAGCCCCCCGGGGAATTCACCCCTCCACTTT | CASSPPGNSPLHF
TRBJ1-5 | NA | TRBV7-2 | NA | TGTGCCAGCAGCTTAGCCGGATTTTATAGCAATCAGCCCCAGCATTTT | CASSLAGFYSNQPQHF
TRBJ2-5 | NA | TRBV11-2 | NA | TGTGCCAGCAGCTCCCCCGTGGGGCAACAAGAGACCCAGTACTTC | CASSSPVGQQETQYF
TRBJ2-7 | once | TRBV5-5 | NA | TGTGCCAGCAGCACTGGGGAAAACTCCTACGAGCAGTACTTC | CASSTGENSYEQYF
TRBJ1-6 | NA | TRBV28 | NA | TGTGCCAGCAACTTGGACAGTGCTTTGGATTCACCCCTCCACTTT | CASNLDSALDSPLHF
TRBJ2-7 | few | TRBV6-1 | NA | TGTGCCAGCAGTGAAGGTTGGGCAGGATCCCACGAGCAGTACTTC | CASSEGWAGSHEQYF
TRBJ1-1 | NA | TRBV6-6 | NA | TGTGCCAGCAGTAGTCGTGCAGGGGCGCTTCCCACTGAAGCTTTCTTT | CASSSRAGALPTEAFF
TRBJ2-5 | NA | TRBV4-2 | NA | TGTGCCAGCAGCCAGCTTGATCGCGGGGAGCAGTACTTC | CASSQLDRGEQYF
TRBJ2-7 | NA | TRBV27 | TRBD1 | TGTGCCAGCAGTTTTCTGGGGACAGGCAACGAGCAGTACTTC | CASSFLGTGNEQYF
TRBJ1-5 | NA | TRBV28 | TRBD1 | TGTGCCAGCAGGGAATCAGGGGGCGGCAATCAGCCCCAGCATTTT | CASRESGGGNQPQHF
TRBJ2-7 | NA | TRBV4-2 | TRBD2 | TGTGCCAGCAGCCAACTAGCGGGGGGATACGAGCAGTACTTC | CASSQLAGGYEQYF
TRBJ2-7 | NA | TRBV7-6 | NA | TGTGCCAGCTCTGGGACTGTCAACGAGCAGTACTTC | CASSGTVNEQYF
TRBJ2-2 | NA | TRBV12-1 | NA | NA | CASSFRGRGSSNTGELFF
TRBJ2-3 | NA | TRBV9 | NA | TGTGCCAGCAGCTCCGAGGACTGGCCTAGCACAGATACGCAGTATTTT | CASSSEDWPSTDTQYF
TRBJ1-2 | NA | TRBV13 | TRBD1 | TGTGCCAGCAGCCTAGGGACAGGGAATGGCTACACCTTC | CASSLGTGNGYTF
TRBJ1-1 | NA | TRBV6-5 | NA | TGTGCCAGCAGTCTCAGGGAGGCCACTGAAGCTTTCTTT | CASSLREATEAFF
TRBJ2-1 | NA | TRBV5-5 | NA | TGTGCCAGCAGCTTGTCAGGCGATGAGCAGTTCTTC | CASSLSGDEQFF
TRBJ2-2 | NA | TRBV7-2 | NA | TGTGCCAGCAGCTTAGGGCAACTTACCGGGGAGCTGTTTTTT | CASSLGQLTGELFF
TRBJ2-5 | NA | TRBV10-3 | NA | TGTGCCATCAGGGCTGGTGAGCGTTGGGAGACCCAGTACTTC | CAIRAGERWETQYF
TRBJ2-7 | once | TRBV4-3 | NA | TGCGCCAGCAGCCAAGGGGTTGCGTACGAGCAGTACTTC | CASSQGVAYEQYF
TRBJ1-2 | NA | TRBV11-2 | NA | TGTGCCAGCAGCTTAGTGGGCCAGGACTATGGCTACACCTTC | CASSLVGQDYGYTF
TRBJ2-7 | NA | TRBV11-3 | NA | TGTGCCAGCAGCTCCTACAGGGATGGGGGCGAGCAGTACTTC | CASSSYRDGGEQYF
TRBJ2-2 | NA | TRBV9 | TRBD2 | TGTGCCAGCAGCGTAGAGGCGGGGGGCCGTCCTAGGAACACCGGGGAGCTGTTTTTT | CASSVEAGGRPRNTGELFF
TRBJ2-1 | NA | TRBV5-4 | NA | TGTGCCAGCAGCTTGAGGACAGTGGGAGGTGAGCAGTTCTTC | CASSLRTVGGEQFF
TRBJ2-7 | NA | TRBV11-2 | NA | TGTGCCAGCAGCGCCACAGCGGGCAATTTCTACGAGCAGTACTTC | CASSATAGNFYEQYF
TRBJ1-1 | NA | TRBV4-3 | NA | TGCGCCAGCAGCCAAGAGGACAGTTCTTTGAACACTGAAGCTTTCTTT | CASSQEDSSLNTEAFF
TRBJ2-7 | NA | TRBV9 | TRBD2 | TGTGCCAGCAGCGCCTCAGCCGGGGGGGCCTACGAGCAGTACTTC | CASSASAGGAYEQYF
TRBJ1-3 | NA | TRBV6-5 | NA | TGTGCCAGCAGTTCGCCCGCTGGAAACACCATATATTTT | CASSSPAGNTIYF